A selection of T cell receptor beta chains follows, all from one sample in a study of stem cell transplantation in POMP-related autoinflammatory disease. TCRdb keeps only in-frame clones here, not all; method: immunoSEQ multiplex PCR. In the table there are some 26,000 clones, roughly four fifths of which are singletons. The source was CD4+ T cells from PBMCs, collected before stem cell transplantation. The receptors originated from a human donor with POMP-related autoinflammation and immune dysregulation (PRAID). CDR3s include the opening cysteine and the closing phenylalanine or tryptophan. D genes are given only for firm matches. Not every row has a clone size; where given, it reads once, few, many or a size class.

V gene,D gene,J gene,clone size,CDR3 DNA,CDR3 protein
TRBV2,-,TRBJ1-1,once,TGTGCCAGCAGTGAATTCGGGACTCCTGGCATGAACACTGAAGCTTTCTTT,CASSEFGTPGMNTEAFF
TRBV10-3,-,TRBJ2-5,-,TGTGCCATCAGGGGGGCCCAAGAGACCCAGTACTTC,CAIRGAQETQYF
TRBV5-4,TRBD1,TRBJ2-6,-,TGTGCCAGCAAAGTAAACAGGGGTGTTCTTTCTGGGGCCAACGTCCTGACTTTC,CASKVNRGVLSGANVLTF
TRBV7-2,TRBD2,TRBJ2-7,-,TGTGCCAGCAGCTTATATATTAGCGGGACCTACGAGCAGTACTTC,CASSLYISGTYEQYF
TRBV5-1,-,TRBJ2-1,-,TGCGCCAGCAGCTTGGAACAGAGCTACAATGAGCAGTTCTTC,CASSLEQSYNEQFF
TRBV7-2,-,TRBJ2-1,few,TGTGCCAGCAGCCCCCGCGACAGGTTGAATGAGCAGTTCTTC,CASSPRDRLNEQFF
TRBV28,TRBD2,TRBJ2-7,-,TGTGCCAGCAGTTCGGGGACTAGCGGGAAAGGCGAGCAGTACTTC,CASSSGTSGKGEQYF
TRBV7-3,TRBD2,TRBJ2-1,-,TGTGCCAGCAGCTTAATGGGCGGGAGGCCGGACAATGAGCAGTTCTTC,CASSLMGGRPDNEQFF
TRBV6-1,-,TRBJ1-2,-,TGTGCCAGCAGTGAAGCGCTCACCCCGTGGGGGGGATTGGTCCATGGCTACACCTTC,CASSEALTPWGGLVHGYTF
TRBV7-9,TRBD2,TRBJ2-1,-,TGTGCCAGCAGGGGGACTAGTACTACCTACAATGAGCAGTTCTTC,CASRGTSTTYNEQFF
TRBV27,TRBD1,TRBJ1-2,-,TGTGCCAGCAGCCCGGGAGGGACAGCCTATTCCTATGGCTACACCTTC,CASSPGGTAYSYGYTF
TRBV6-1,-,TRBJ2-5,-,TGTGCCAGCAGTGAGGCAAGTAGCGTCGAGACCCAGTACTTC,CASSEASSVETQYF
TRBV7-8,TRBD1,TRBJ1-5,-,TGTGCCAGCAGCCGGGACAGGACCTTCAATCAGCCCCAGCATTTT,CASSRDRTFNQPQHF
TRBV5-1,-,TRBJ2-2,-,TGCGCCAGCAGCCTCGACGGACCCTCGGACACCGGGGAGCTGTTTTTT,CASSLDGPSDTGELFF
TRBV10-3,-,TRBJ2-1,once,TGTGCCATCAGTAACAGGGACAATGAGCAGTTCTTC,CAISNRDNEQFF
TRBV7-3,-,TRBJ1-6,once,TGTGCCAGCAGCCTGGGGTCCCTTGCCTCACCCCTCCACTTT,CASSLGSLASPLHF
TRBV7-9,-,TRBJ2-5,-,TGTGCCAGCAGCTTAGGAGGGCCTAGTGGCGAGACCCAGTACTTC,CASSLGGPSGETQYF
TRBV27,-,TRBJ1-1,few,TGTGCCACCAGCGGGACGAACATGAACACTGAAGCTTTCTTT,CATSGTNMNTEAFF
TRBV4-1,-,TRBJ1-4,once,TGCGCCAGCAGTAAGCGGATCTGGACAGTTAATGAAAAACTGTTTTTT,CASSKRIWTVNEKLFF
TRBV15,-,TRBJ1-1,-,TGTGCCACCAGCAGATCCCGTACTGGGACTGAAGCTTTCTTT,CATSRSRTGTEAFF
TRBV28,-,TRBJ1-1,-,TGTGCCAGCAGCCCAGGGGACACGAACACTGAAGCTTTCTTT,CASSPGDTNTEAFF
TRBV25-1,TRBD2,TRBJ2-1,-,TGTGCCAGCAGTGATGAACGCCTAGCGGGGGTATCAAATGAGCAGTTCTTC,CASSDERLAGVSNEQFF
TRBV28,-,TRBJ2-2,-,TGTGCCAGCATCCCTATTCGGGGTTTGGACACCGGGGAGCTGTTTTTT,CASIPIRGLDTGELFF
TRBV5-1,-,TRBJ2-3,once,TGCGCCAGCAGCTTGGCGGCCTGGGGCCCAGATACGCAGTATTTT,CASSLAAWGPDTQYF
TRBV9,-,TRBJ2-1,-,TGTGCCAGCAGCGAACAGAATGAGCAGTTCTTC,CASSEQNEQFF
TRBV9,TRBD2,TRBJ2-1,-,TGTGCCAGCAGCGTAGGGCATTACAGCGGGAGCTACGTGCAGTTCTTC,CASSVGHYSGSYVQFF
TRBV28,TRBD1,TRBJ1-3,-,TGTGCCAGCAGTGGCTCGGGACAGCCCTCTGGAAACACCATATATTTT,CASSGSGQPSGNTIYF
TRBV2,-,TRBJ2-5,-,TGTGCCAGCAGTGTCAATAGGGGGGTGGAGACCCAGTACTTC,CASSVNRGVETQYF
TRBV6-5,TRBD1,TRBJ2-4,-,TGTGCCAGCTCCCGGGACAGGAAAAACATTCAGTACTTC,CASSRDRKNIQYF
TRBV4-2,-,TRBJ2-5,-,TGTGCCAGCAGCCAGGAACAGACCAAAGGTCAAGAGACCCAGTACTTC,CASSQEQTKGQETQYF
TRBV30,TRBD2,TRBJ2-3,-,TGTGCCTGGGGCCCTGATCCGGGACTAGCGGCAAACACAGATACGCAGTATTTT,CAWGPDPGLAANTDTQYF
TRBV25-1,-,TRBJ2-5,-,TGTGCCAGCAGTACCCGAGGGGGGGGGCAAGAGACCCAGTACTTC,CASSTRGGGQETQYF
TRBV19,-,TRBJ1-2,few,TGTGCCAGTAGTAAATGGACAGTCGGCTACACCTTC,CASSKWTVGYTF
TRBV28,-,TRBJ2-5,-,TGTGCCAGCAGTCCCCCGGCTGGTAAGGGAGAGACCCAGTACTTC,CASSPPAGKGETQYF
TRBV11-2,TRBD1,TRBJ1-4,-,TGTGCCAGCAGCTTAGGACAGGGTCGGGGTGAAAAACTGTTTTTT,CASSLGQGRGEKLFF
TRBV7-4,-,TRBJ2-5,-,TGTGCCAGCAGCTCCGGACGGGATAAAGAGACCCAGTACTTC,CASSSGRDKETQYF
TRBV6-6,-,TRBJ2-7,-,TGTGCCAGCAGTCGACAGCTATCCTACGAGCAGTACTTC,CASSRQLSYEQYF
TRBV6-1,TRBD2,TRBJ2-3,once,TGTGCCAGCAGGGTAGCGGGAGAGGTCTCAGATACGCAGTATTTT,CASRVAGEVSDTQYF
TRBV6-6,-,TRBJ1-1,-,TGTGCCAGCAGTTACTCTGAAACTGAAGCTTTCTTT,CASSYSETEAFF
TRBV29-1,-,TRBJ1-1,few,TGCAGCGTTGGGGGCAGGGCCCGGAACACTGAAGCTTTCTTT,CSVGGRARNTEAFF
TRBV28,TRBD1,TRBJ2-4,-,TGTGCCAGCAGTCCCAGGGGGAGCCTAGCCAAAAACATTCAGTACTTC,CASSPRGSLAKNIQYF